This is a list of T cell receptor beta chains from one sample in a study of blood T cell repertoires in COVID-19. The assay was immunoSEQ multiplex PCR, and TCRdb's table has in-frame clones only and misses some. The repertoire holds 65,000 to 90,000 clones, about 85% seen once, with about 2.9% in the top ten. Material for sequencing was peripheral blood. The source is a woman aged 45-59 years with active or convalescent COVID-19. The CDR3 runs from the conserved cysteine through the conserved F or W. D genes are given only for firm matches. Size tells how often a clone was seen (once, few, many) or the class of an expanded clone, and some rows leave it out.

TRBJ2-3,.,TRBV2,TRBD2,TGTGCCAGCAGTGAAGCCCACGGGACCCTAGCGGGGGCTCGGGATACGCAGTATTTT,CASSEAHGTLAGARDTQYF
TRBJ1-1,.,TRBV29-1,TRBD1,TGCAGCGGGAACAGGGGAGCGACTGAAGCTTTCTTT,CSGNRGATEAFF
TRBJ2-1,.,TRBV6-5,TRBD1,TGTGCCAGCAGTACGACAGGGGCGCAGTTCTTC,CASSTTGAQFF
TRBJ1-1,.,TRBV18,TRBD1,TGTGCCAGCTTCGACAGGGGGCAGAGCACTGAAGCTTTCTTT,CASFDRGQSTEAFF
TRBJ1-1,.,TRBV29-1,TRBD1,TGCAGCGCCCACAGGGGGAACACTGAAGCTTTCTTT,CSAHRGNTEAFF
TRBJ2-3,.,TRBV9,TRBD1,TGTGCCAGCAGCGCTTCCGGGACAGGGGTTGTAGATACGCAGTATTTT,CASSASGTGVVDTQYF
TRBJ2-3,.,TRBV9,TRBD2,TGTGCCAGCAGCGCCCCTAGCGGGGGTAGCACAGATACGCAGTATTTT,CASSAPSGGSTDTQYF
TRBJ2-1,.,TRBV5-1,TRBD2,TGCGCCAGCAGCCCAACTAGCGGGGTGGGTAATGAGCAGTTCTTC,CASSPTSGVGNEQFF
TRBJ2-7,.,TRBV28,.,TGTGCCAGCAGCTTACAGGGAAGCTTCTACGAGCAGTACTTC,CASSLQGSFYEQYF
TRBJ1-2,.,TRBV5-1,TRBD1,TGCGCCAGCAGAAACGGGCCAGGGGGCCCCTATGGCTACACCTTC,CASRNGPGGPYGYTF
TRBJ2-4,.,TRBV7-2,.,TGTGCCAGCAGCTTAGCGGTCGGCAGGCCGCAAAACATTCAGTACTTC,CASSLAVGRPQNIQYF
TRBJ1-1,once,TRBV6-6,.,TGTGCCAGCACCGTGACTGGGAACACTGAAGCTTTCTTT,CASTVTGNTEAFF
TRBJ2-5,few,TRBV30,TRBD2,TGTGCCTGGAATAGCGGGGAGACCCAGTACTTC,CAWNSGETQYF
TRBJ1-1,.,TRBV19,.,TGTGCCAGTACCACGCGGGGGGTCAACACTGAAGCTTTCTTT,CASTTRGVNTEAFF
TRBJ1-1,.,TRBV18,.,TGTGCCAGCTCACCGGCGGATTTGAACACTGAAGCTTTCTTT,CASSPADLNTEAFF
TRBJ1-2,.,TRBV30,.,TGTGCCTGGAGTGTCGGCAGGATGAACTATGGCTACACCTTC,CAWSVGRMNYGYTF
TRBJ2-3,.,TRBV25-1,.,TGTGCCAGCAGCGACAGTTCCACAGATACGCAGTATTTT,CASSDSSTDTQYF
TRBJ1-3,once,TRBV18,TRBD1,TGTGCCAGCTCACCAAAGTCCCGGGACAGGGTTTCTGGAAACACCATATATTTT,CASSPKSRDRVSGNTIYF
TRBJ2-2,.,TRBV7-3,.,TGTGCCAGCAGAGCACAGGGATACACCGGGGAGCTGTTTTTT,CASRAQGYTGELFF
TRBJ1-2,.,TRBV2,TRBD1,TGTGCCAGCAGCAGCCGGGACAGGGTTAGAAACTATGGCTACACCTTC,CASSSRDRVRNYGYTF
TRBJ1-1,.,TRBV6-2/TRBV6-3,.,TGTGCCAGCAGTTACTCGGCAAGAAACACTGAAGCTTTCTTT,CASSYSARNTEAFF
TRBJ2-5,.,TRBV7-8,.,TGTGCCAGCAGTCTGTACCAAGAGACCCAGTACTTC,CASSLYQETQYF
TRBJ2-7,.,TRBV14,.,TGTGCCAGCAGGGGAGCCAGGCAGGGGAGCGAGCAGTACTTC,CASRGARQGSEQYF
TRBJ1-1,.,TRBV7-2,.,TGTGCCAGCAGATCTACAGCGAACACTGAAGCTTTCTTT,CASRSTANTEAFF
TRBJ2-3,.,TRBV6-5,.,TGTGCCAGCAGTACTGACACTCCAGATACGCAGTATTTT,CASSTDTPDTQYF
TRBJ1-1,once,TRBV3-1/TRBV3-2,.,TGTGCCAGCAGCCATACGGGGGGAACGAATGAAGCTTTCTTT,CASSHTGGTNEAFF
TRBJ1-5,.,TRBV7-9,TRBD1,TGTGCCAGCAGCCCGACAGGGTCCAATCAGCCCCAGCATTTT,CASSPTGSNQPQHF
TRBJ1-4,.,TRBV5-1,.,TGCGCCAGCAGATCGGATGGGGGGGTTTATGAAAAACTGTTTTTT,CASRSDGGVYEKLFF
TRBJ2-3,.,TRBV19,TRBD2,TGTGCCAGTAGTACCCCCCTAGCGGGGGGCACAGATACGCAGTATTTT,CASSTPLAGGTDTQYF
TRBJ2-1,.,TRBV19,.,TGTGCCAGTAGTATTCCCCCGGGAAGAGAGCAGTTCTTC,CASSIPPGREQFF
TRBJ1-2,.,TRBV6-5,TRBD1,TGTGCCAGTAGAACCGGGACAGTCTATGGCTACACCTTC,CASRTGTVYGYTF
TRBJ1-6,.,TRBV27,.,TGTGCCAGCAGTTTAGGGAGCTCCTATAATTCACCCCTCCACTTT,CASSLGSSYNSPLHF
TRBJ2-7,.,TRBV4-2,TRBD2,TGTGCCAGCAGCCAAGAGGCTAGCGGGGCCACCTACGAGCAGTACTTC,CASSQEASGATYEQYF
TRBJ2-7,.,TRBV4-2,TRBD2,TGTGCCAGCAGCCAAGATCTCGGGGGGGCCACCTACGAGCAGTACTTC,CASSQDLGGATYEQYF
TRBJ2-6,few,TRBV3-1/TRBV3-2,TRBD1,TGTGCCAGCAGCCCGGGACAGGGGCGGGTTGGTGGGGCCAACGTCCTGACTTTC,CASSPGQGRVGGANVLTF
TRBJ1-6,.,TRBV12-3/TRBV12-4,.,TGTGCCAGCAGCTCACAGTGGGATTCACCCCTCCACTTT,CASSSQWDSPLHF
TRBJ1-2,.,TRBV29-1,.,TGCAGCGTCACCGGGACACCCAACTATGGCTACACCTTC,CSVTGTPNYGYTF
TRBJ2-5,.,TRBV19,TRBD1,TGTGCCACCGGGGACAGGGCAACGGAGACCCAGTACTTC,CATGDRATETQYF
TRBJ2-7,.,TRBV5-6,.,TGTGCCAGCAGCTTGGCCACGGGTGACGAGCAGTACTTC,CASSLATGDEQYF
TRBJ2-7,.,TRBV7-3,.,TGTGCCAGCAGCCCATCGCCAGGACTCTTATACGAGCAGTACTTC,CASSPSPGLLYEQYF
TRBJ2-6,.,TRBV19,.,TGTGCCAGTCGTCCTCAGGGTTCTGGGGCCAACGTCCTGACTTTC,CASRPQGSGANVLTF